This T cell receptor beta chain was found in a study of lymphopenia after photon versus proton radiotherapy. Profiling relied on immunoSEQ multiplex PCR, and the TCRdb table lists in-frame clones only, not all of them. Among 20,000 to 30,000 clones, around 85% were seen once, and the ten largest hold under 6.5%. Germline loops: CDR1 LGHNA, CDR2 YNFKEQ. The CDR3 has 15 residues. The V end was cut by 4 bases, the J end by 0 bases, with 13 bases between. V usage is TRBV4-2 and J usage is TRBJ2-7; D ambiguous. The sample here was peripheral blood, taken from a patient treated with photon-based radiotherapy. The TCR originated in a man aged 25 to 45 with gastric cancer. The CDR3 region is CASSLIADSSYEQYF. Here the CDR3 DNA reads TGTGCCAGCAGCCTTATAGCCGATAGCTCCTACGAGCAGTACTTC.